This T cell receptor beta chain is drawn from a study of response to subunit inactivated influenza vaccine. This clonotype was seen more than once but under ten times. From the RT-PCR reads, TCRdb called clonotypes with MiXCR, one entry per CDR3 protein. This table has approximately 570,000 distinct CDR3 sequences, 6% to 9% appearing once. V lost 2 bases to trimming and J lost 3 bases, with 14 bases between them. This CDR3 has 16 residues. This clonotype was obtained from a man between 45 and 75 years old who received an inactivated influenza vaccine. The chain combines TRBV12-3 or TRBV12-4 with TRBJ2-4; D is ambiguous. The sequencing used PBMCs from blood, collected less than 30 months after vaccination. The CDR3 loop reads CASSLPNRLGKNIQYF. CDR3 nucleotides: TGTGCCAGCAGTTTACCTAACCGGTTAGGCAAAAACATTCAGTACTTC.